The 29 T cell receptor beta chains given below trace back to one sample, sequenced in a study of radiotherapy plus CTLA-4 blockade in lung cancer. Repertoires were generated with immunoSEQ multiplex PCR, while TCRdb's copy carries only in-frame clones and drops some. This table has approximately 60,000 clones, around four fifths appearing once. The sequenced sample was peripheral blood, obtained from a patient treated with radiotherapy plus ipilimumab. These receptors were collected from a human donor with non-small cell lung cancer whose response to radiotherapy plus ipilimumab could not be evaluated.

Concerning this clone: Compared with germline, one end of the junction differs, possibly owing to a read error. The same CDR3 arises from other DNA sequences in this sample as well. V gene TRBV4-3 combines with J gene TRBJ2-7; the D gene is possibly TRBD2 (7 bases). The CDR3 is 15 amino acids. Germline assignment: CDR1 LGHNA and CDR2 YSLEER. CDR3 nucleotide sequence: TGCGCCAGTAGCCAAGATTACGGGGGGCCCTACGAGCAGTACTTC. Amino acids: CASSQDYGGPYEQYF.

The rearrangement links TRBV10-3 to TRBJ1-5; possibly TRBD1 for D (6 bases). Germline V gene lookup returns CDR1 ENHRY and CDR2 SYGVKD. The germline V and J ends were trimmed by 0 bases and 3 bases, with 9 bases remaining between them. This CDR3 has 15 residues. The CDR3 loop is CAISESGQNNQPQHF. The CDR3 DNA reads as TGTGCCATCAGTGAGTCAGGACAGAACAATCAGCCCCAGCATTTT.

The sample holds one count of this clone. The chain uses TRBV4-1 and TRBJ2-7; TRBD1 agrees at 8 bases. From germline, CDR1 is MGHRA and CDR2 YSYEKL. The junction had 5 bases not matched to a gene; V was cut back by 3 bases and J by 1 base. The CDR3 has 15 amino acids. CDR3 sequence: CASSQDRVGSYEQYF. The CDR3 nucleotides are TGCGCCAGCAGCCAGGACAGGGTAGGATCCTACGAGCAGTACTTC.

The rearrangement uses TRBV7-2 and TRBJ2-5, with D tentatively TRBD1 (5 bases). Trimming removed 5 bases from V and 6 bases from J, with 16 bases in between. Germline-derived CDR1 and CDR2 are SGHTA and FQGNSA. The CDR3 consists of 14 residues. The CDR3 protein is CASSPHSGMQTQYF. For the CDR3, the DNA is TGTGCCAGCAGCCCGCATTCAGGGATGCAGACCCAGTACTTC. Full variable domain (remainder filled in from reference TRBV7-2 and TRBJ2-5): GAGVSQSPSNKVTEKGKDVELRCDPISGHTALYWYRQSLGQGLEFLIYFQGNSAPDKSGLPSDRFSAERTGGSVSTLTIQRTQQEDSAVYLCASSPHSGMQTQYFGPGTRLLVL.

The gene calls are TRBV5-1 and TRBJ2-7, with 10 bases fitting TRBD1. V was pared by 0 bases and J by 2 bases, with 2 bases of the junction left unmatched. CDR3 length: 15 amino acids. Germline V gene lookup returns CDR1 SGHRS and CDR2 YFSETQ. CDR3 region: CASSLAGTGAYEQYF. CDR3 nucleotide sequence: TGCGCCAGCAGCTTGGCCGGGACAGGGGCCTACGAGCAGTACTTC.

DNA of the CDR3: TGTGCCAGCAGCTGGACGGGACAGGGGGTAATCGGGGAGCTGTTTTTT. This codes for CASSWTGQGVIGELFF. The genes are TRBV7-6 and TRBJ2-2, with 11 nucleotides matching TRBD1. Germline-derived CDR1 and CDR2 are SGHVS and FNYEAQ. V shed 4 bases and J 7 bases; nucleotides not matched to a gene: 8. This CDR3 region has 16 residues.

This CDR3 is CASSHDRVGASNQPQHF. DNA of the CDR3: TGTGCCAGCAGCCACGACAGGGTGGGTGCTAGCAATCAGCCCCAGCATTTT. This sequence joins TRBV28 and TRBJ1-5; TRBD1 agrees at 7 bases. The CDR3 is made up of 17 amino acids. Germline-derived CDR1 and CDR2 are MDHEN and SYDVKM. The V and J ends lost 6 bases and 0 bases, in that order; junction bases with no gene match: 11.

The table lists this clone with a few counts. This same CDR3 is encoded by further DNA sequences in the sample. The rearrangement links TRBV6-5 to TRBJ2-7; 10 positions match TRBD1. Germline lookup yields CDR1 MNHEY and CDR2 SVGAGI. The CDR3 is 14 residues long. The J segment lost 4 bases and the V segment lost 2 bases, leaving 2 bases of the junction unmatched. The CDR3 loop reads CASSYRTGGYEQYF. The CDR3 DNA reads TGTGCCAGCAGTTACCGGACAGGGGGTTACGAGCAGTACTTC.

This clone has only a few counts. The V call is TRBV5-4, the J call TRBJ1-1; D unclear. The CDR3 has 12 residues. Deletions cut 0 bases from V and 7 bases from J, with 7 bases between. Germline values: CDR1 SGHNT, CDR2 YYREEE (reference sequence). The CDR3 loop is CASSLAANEAFF. As DNA, the CDR3 is TGTGCCAGCAGCTTGGCCGCGAATGAAGCTTTCTTT.

The count of this clone is one. The chain uses TRBV7-2 and TRBJ2-7; D is undetermined. The germline V and J ends were trimmed by 1 base and 1 base, with 17 bases remaining between them. From germline, CDR1 is SGHTA and CDR2 FQGNSA. This CDR3 is built from 17 residues. The CDR3 is CASSLDSARLQSYEQYF. In DNA form, the CDR3 reads TGTGCCAGCAGCTTAGACTCGGCGAGACTCCAGTCCTACGAGCAGTACTTC.

This chain uses TRBV27 with TRBJ2-3; 15 nucleotides align to TRBD2. The ends lost 5 bases at V and 4 bases at J; junction bases unmatched: 7. This CDR3 has 17 residues. The germline CDR1 and CDR2 sequences are MNHEY and SMNVEV (reference sequence). For the CDR3, the DNA is TGTGCCAGCAGTCCCGGGACTAGCGGGAGGTGGGCAGATACGCAGTATTTT. This gives the protein CASSPGTSGRWADTQYF.

The V and J genes are TRBV6-5 and TRBJ1-2, with D maybe TRBD1 (6 bases). The CDR3 has 15 amino acids. The germline V gene encodes CDR1 MNHEY and CDR2 SVGAGI. Trimming stripped 5 bases from V and 6 bases from J, with 19 bases between. CDR3 sequence: CASSLSSGTIHGYTF. CDR3 nucleotides: TGTGCCAGCAGTCTATCTTCCGGGACAATCCATGGCTACACCTTC.

J is TRBJ1-4 and V is TRBV4-1, with TRBD1 as a possible D gene (6 bases). CDR1 is MGHRA, CDR2 YSYEKL, per germline. This CDR3 has 15 amino acids. Trimming removed 3 bases at V and 8 bases at J, with 16 bases between. CDR3 region: CASSQAQGVSEKLFF. The CDR3 bases are TGCGCCAGCAGCCAGGCACAGGGTGTTTCGGAAAAACTGTTTTTT.

This chain joins TRBV30 and TRBJ2-2, with 8 bases aligning to TRBD1. CDR3 length equals 14 residues. Unmatched junction bases numbered 8, after V lost 8 bases and J lost 3 bases. Germline CDR1 and CDR2: GTSNPN and SVGIG (reference sequence). Written as DNA, the CDR3 is TGTGCCGCCCCCCCGGACAGGGACACCGGGGAGCTGTTTTTT. Its translation is CAAPPDRDTGELFF. Combining the CDR3 with reference TRBV30 and TRBJ2-2 gives the whole variable domain SQTIHQWPATLVQPVGSPLSLECTVEGTSNPNLYWYRQAAGRGLQLLFYSVGIGQISSEVPQNLSASRPQDRQFILSSKKLLLSDSGFYLCAAPPDRDTGELFFGEGSRLTVL.

The chain employs TRBV4-3 and TRBJ2-1, with D maybe TRBD1 (5 bases). Per the germline V gene, CDR1 is LGHNA and CDR2 is YSLEER. With 5 bases removed from V and 4 bases from J, the gap between germline ends came to 9 bases. There are 13 residues in the CDR3. The CDR3 DNA reads as TGCGCCAGCAGCGTACAGGCGTACAATGAGCAGTTCTTC. This sequence encodes CASSVQAYNEQFF.

This chain joins TRBV5-1 and TRBJ2-3, with D hard to call. This CDR3 has 14 amino acids. Between the trimmed V and J ends, which lost 4 bases and 4 bases, there was a span of 13 bases. Per germline, CDR1 SGHRS and CDR2 YFSETQ. CDR3 bases: TGCGCCAGCAGCCCCCCGAGATCTCCAGATACGCAGTATTTT. Translation: CASSPPRSPDTQYF.

The V gene is TRBV19, the J gene TRBJ1-5; D ambiguous. Trimming removed 7 bases at V and 4 bases at J, with 11 bases between. The CDR3 runs 13 residues. The germline V gene encodes CDR1 LNHDA and CDR2 SQIVND (reference sequence). As DNA, the CDR3 is TGTGCCAGTAATCGGGATTTTAATCAGCCCCAGCATTTT. This gives the protein CASNRDFNQPQHF.

This sequence joins TRBV7-9 and TRBJ1-4; 8 bases match TRBD1. The germline V gene has CDR1 SEHNR and CDR2 FQNEAQ (reference sequence). The CDR3 covers 15 residues. After removal of 4 bases from V and 5 bases from J, the junction contained 6 bases not matched to a gene. The DNA of the CDR3 is TGTGCCAGCAGCTCAAGACAGGGGTTAAATGAAAAACTGTTTTTT. Translating gives CASSSRQGLNEKLFF.

This chain links TRBV10-3 with TRBJ2-3; D uncertain. The CDR3 is 14 residues long. The V end lost 7 bases, the J end lost 4 bases, and 15 bases lay between the germline ends. Looked up from germline, CDR1 is ENHRY and CDR2 is SYGVKD. In DNA form, the CDR3 reads TGTGCCATCACTGGCGGTCCTACCTCAGATACGCAGTATTTT. Translation: CAITGGPTSDTQYF.

The gene calls are TRBV2 and TRBJ1-1; the D is unclear. This CDR3 contains 12 residues. Trimming stripped 6 bases from V and 0 bases from J, with 5 bases between. Germline CDR1 SNHLY, CDR2 FYNNEI. The CDR3 nucleotides are TGTGCCAGCAGAGCGATGAACACTGAAGCTTTCTTT. It encodes CASRAMNTEAFF.

CDR3 residues: CASSDRSGGAGETQYF. CDR3 DNA: TGCGCCAGCAGTGATAGGAGCGGGGGGGCCGGGGAGACCCAGTACTTC. The chain employs TRBV10-2 and TRBJ2-5; 10 nucleotides match TRBD2. This CDR3 has 16 amino acids. Germline CDR1 and CDR2: WSHSY and SAAADI. The V gene end was trimmed by 3 bases and the J gene end by 5 bases; junction bases not matched to a gene: 9.

In this sample, this clone turned up once. This chain connects TRBV29-1 to TRBJ2-7; weak D call: TRBD1 (6 bases). CDR3 length: 12 residues. V was cut by 5 bases and J by 11 bases, with 19 bases left in between. Germline assignment: CDR1 SQVTM and CDR2 ANQGSEA. Written as DNA, the CDR3 is TGCAGCGTTCCGTCTCATACAGGGTTGGAGTACTTC. Protein sequence: CSVPSHTGLEYF.

The rearrangement links TRBV4-2 to TRBJ2-3, with D unresolved. The CDR3 runs to 15 residues. Germline V gives CDR1 LGHNA, CDR2 YNFKEQ. Trimming shortened V by 0 bases and J by 2 bases, and 9 bases separated the two germline ends. CDR3: CASSQDAQDTDTQYF. The DNA of the CDR3 is TGTGCCAGCAGCCAAGATGCGCAGGACACAGATACGCAGTATTTT.

The chain joins TRBV7-2 to TRBJ1-2; D is perhaps TRBD1 (6 bases). This CDR3 comprises 14 residues. Germline V gene lookup returns CDR1 SGHTA and CDR2 FQGNSA. Trimming shortened V by 1 base and J by 4 bases, and 10 bases separated the two germline ends. The DNA for the CDR3 is TGTGCCAGCAGCTTAGGTACAGGGATCTATGGCTACACCTTC. Encoded protein: CASSLGTGIYGYTF.

V gene TRBV11-3 combines with J gene TRBJ2-1; tentatively, D is TRBD2 (5 bases). Germline V gene sequence: CDR1 SGHNT, CDR2 YENEEA. V lost 0 bases, J lost 0 bases, and 12 bases lay in between. The CDR3 runs to 17 residues. CDR3 DNA: TGTGCCAGCAGCTTAGAATCGGGATTGAGCTCCTACAATGAGCAGTTCTTC. Encoded protein: CASSLESGLSSYNEQFF.

The rearrangement links TRBV10-3 to TRBJ2-7; D is unresolved. The germline V gene encodes CDR1 ENHRY and CDR2 SYGVKD. This CDR3 is built from 13 residues. The germline V and J ends were trimmed by 2 bases and 4 bases, with 9 bases remaining between them. The DNA for the CDR3 is TGTGCCATCAGTGAGCCGTATTTATACGAGCAGTACTTC. Its protein product is CAISEPYLYEQYF.

This clone was detected only a few times. The chain joins TRBV18 to TRBJ2-7; D not certain. Deletions cut 0 bases from V and 0 bases from J, with 6 bases between. The CDR3 runs 14 residues. From germline, CDR1 is KGHSH and CDR2 LQKENI. The chain's CDR3 is CASSPPTSSYEQYF. CDR3 in DNA: TGTGCCAGCTCACCACCAACGAGCTCCTACGAGCAGTACTTC.

This chain joins TRBV13 and TRBJ2-5, with D perhaps TRBD1 (5 bases). Trimming pared 2 bases from V and 2 bases from J, leaving 6 bases between. Germline V gene lookup returns CDR1 PRHDT and CDR2 FYEKMQ (reference sequence). CDR3 length equals 13 residues. CDR3 DNA sequence: TGTGCCAGCAGCTTACAGGGTCAAGAGACCCAGTACTTC. It yields the protein CASSLQGQETQYF.

The chain couples TRBV5-4 to TRBJ1-2; 7 nucleotides align to TRBD1. The germline CDR1 and CDR2 sequences are SGHNT and YYREEE (reference sequence). The CDR3 loop spans 13 amino acids. J gave up 3 bases and V 6 bases, and 5 bases lay outside the gene matches. The CDR3, as DNA: TGTGCCAGCAAGATAGGGGGCGACTATGGCTACACCTTC. Translated, it gives CASKIGGDYGYTF.